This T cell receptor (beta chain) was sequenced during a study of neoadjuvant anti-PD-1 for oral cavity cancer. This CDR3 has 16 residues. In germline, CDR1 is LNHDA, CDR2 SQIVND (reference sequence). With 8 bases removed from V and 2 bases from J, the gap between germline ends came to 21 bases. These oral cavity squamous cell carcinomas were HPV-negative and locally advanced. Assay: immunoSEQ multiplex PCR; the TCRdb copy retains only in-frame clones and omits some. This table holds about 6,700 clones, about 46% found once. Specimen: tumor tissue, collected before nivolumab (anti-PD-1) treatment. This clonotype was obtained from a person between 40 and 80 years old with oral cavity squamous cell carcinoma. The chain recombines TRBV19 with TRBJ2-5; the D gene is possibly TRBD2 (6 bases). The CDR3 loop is CASSRQRRALQETQYF. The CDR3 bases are TGTGCCAGTTCTAGGCAGAGGAGGGCGTTACAAGAGACCCAGTACTTC. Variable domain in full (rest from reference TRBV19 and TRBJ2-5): DGGITQSPKYLFRKEGQNVTLSCEQNLNHDAMYWYRQDPGQGLRLIYYSQIVNDFQKGDIAEGYSVSREKKESFPLTVTSAQKNPTAFYLCASSRQRRALQETQYFGPGTRLLVL.